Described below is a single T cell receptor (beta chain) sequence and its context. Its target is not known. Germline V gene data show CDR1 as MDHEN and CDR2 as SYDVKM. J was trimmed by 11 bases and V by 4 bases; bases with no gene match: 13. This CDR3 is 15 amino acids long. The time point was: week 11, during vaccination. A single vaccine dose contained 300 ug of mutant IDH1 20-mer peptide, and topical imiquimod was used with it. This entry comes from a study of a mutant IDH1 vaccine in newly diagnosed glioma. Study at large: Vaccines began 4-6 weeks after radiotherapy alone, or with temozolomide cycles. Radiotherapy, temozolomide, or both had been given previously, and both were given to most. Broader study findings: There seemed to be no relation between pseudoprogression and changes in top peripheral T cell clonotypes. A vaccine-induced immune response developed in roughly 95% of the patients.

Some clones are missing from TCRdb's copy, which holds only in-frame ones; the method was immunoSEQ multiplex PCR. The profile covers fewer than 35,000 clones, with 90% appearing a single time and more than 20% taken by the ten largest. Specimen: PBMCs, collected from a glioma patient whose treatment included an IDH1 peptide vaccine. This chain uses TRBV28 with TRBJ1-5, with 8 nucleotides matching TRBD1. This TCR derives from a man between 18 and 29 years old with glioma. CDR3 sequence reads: CASSSTGQAFLAQHF. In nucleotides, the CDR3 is TGTGCCAGCAGTTCCACGGGACAGGCATTTTTGGCCCAGCATTTT.